The 20 T cell receptor beta chains presented below share a single source sample, sequenced in a study of cytomegalovirus exposure and HLA in healthy donors. Primers: 60 Vbeta forward and 13 Jbeta reverse. The table came from immunoSEQ multiplex PCR; TCRdb's copy has only in-frame clones and leaves some out. This table holds roughly 100,000 clones, 77% found once. Sequenced sample: PBMCs. All receptors come from a male donor in good health and CMV-seropositive.

V usage is TRBV9 and J usage is TRBJ2-1; the match to TRBD2 covers 10 bases. The V and J ends lost 0 bases and 9 bases, in that order; junction bases with no gene match: 3. Germline loops: CDR1 SGDLS, CDR2 YYNGEE. This CDR3 contains 14 residues. The chain's CDR3 is CASSVDSSGSEQFF. CDR3 DNA sequence: TGTGCCAGCAGCGTAGATTCTAGCGGGAGTGAGCAGTTCTTC.

The J gene is TRBJ2-1, the V gene TRBV5-1; 7 bases are shared with TRBD2. Germline loops: CDR1 SGHRS, CDR2 YFSETQ. This CDR3 has 17 amino acids. V lost 4 bases to trimming and J lost 7 bases; unmatched junction nucleotides: 17. The chain's CDR3 is CASSTWIPAGVANEQFF. In DNA form, the CDR3 reads TGCGCCAGCAGCACCTGGATCCCCGCGGGAGTGGCGAATGAGCAGTTCTTC.

The genes are TRBV7-9 and TRBJ1-2, with 8 nucleotides matching TRBD1. Germline CDR1 reads SEHNR; CDR2 reads FQNEAQ (reference sequence). The CDR3 is 16 residues long. V gave up 5 bases and J gave up 4 bases; unmatched junction bases: 12. The CDR3 spells CASSGGGGQGFYGYTF. In DNA, the CDR3 is TGTGCCAGCAGCGGAGGGGGAGGACAGGGTTTCTATGGCTACACCTTC.

The chain carries TRBV28 and TRBJ2-1; 7 bases are shared with TRBD2. The CDR3 is 15 residues long. The J segment lost 5 bases and the V segment lost 6 bases, leaving 10 bases of the junction unmatched. Germline V gives CDR1 MDHEN, CDR2 SYDVKM. In DNA, the CDR3 is TGTGCCAGCAGCCGCACCGGGGGAGGGGACAATGAGCAGTTCTTC. It yields the protein CASSRTGGGDNEQFF.

This chain joins TRBV28 and TRBJ1-5; D might be TRBD1 (6 bases). V was cut by 8 bases and J by 0 bases, with 20 bases left in between. Germline V lookup: CDR1 MDHEN, CDR2 SYDVKM. This CDR3 spans 17 amino acids. The CDR3 loop is CASEPADSDYSNQPQHF. The CDR3 nucleotides are TGTGCCAGCGAGCCGGCGGACAGCGACTATAGCAATCAGCCCCAGCATTTT.

The rearrangement links TRBV7-9 to TRBJ2-7; D perhaps matches TRBD2 (7 bases). V dropped 4 bases and J dropped 4 bases, with 11 bases sitting between them. The CDR3 spans 13 residues. Germline values: CDR1 SEHNR, CDR2 FQNEAQ (reference sequence). CDR3 sequence: CASSSGGGYEQYF. DNA for the CDR3: TGTGCCAGCAGCTCGGGGGGCGGTTACGAGCAGTACTTC.

The rearrangement uses TRBV19 and TRBJ1-1; D not certain. Between the trimmed V and J ends, which lost 7 bases and 2 bases, there was a span of 5 bases. Germline loops: CDR1 LNHDA, CDR2 SQIVND (reference sequence). The CDR3 runs to 11 residues. The CDR3 DNA reads as TGTGCCAGTACCTTTAACACTGAAGCTTTCTTT. Its protein is CASTFNTEAFF.

This clone has only a few counts. This chain uses TRBV7-2 with TRBJ2-7; maybe TRBD1 (7 bases). Germline V gene data show CDR1 as SGHTA and CDR2 as FQGNSA. Trimming took 5 bases from V and 2 from J, leaving 25 bases between them. This CDR3 is 18 amino acids long. The CDR3 spells CASSPRAAEGARTYEQYF. The CDR3 bases are TGTGCCAGCAGCCCAAGGGCGGCGGAGGGGGCGCGGACCTACGAGCAGTACTTC.

The chain carries TRBV6-1 and TRBJ1-3; 10 nucleotides align to TRBD1. V dropped 2 bases and J dropped 6; count of bases not matched to a gene: 4. The CDR3 is 15 residues long. In germline, CDR1 is MNHNS, CDR2 SASEGT. This CDR3 is CASSERDRGTNTIYF. DNA for the CDR3: TGTGCCAGCAGTGAAAGGGACAGGGGAACAAACACCATATATTTT.

The V call is TRBV27, the J call TRBJ1-3, with D unclear. This CDR3 has 15 residues. Trimming took off 7 bases at V and 4 bases at J, with 17 bases between the two ends. Germline assignment: CDR1 MNHEY and CDR2 SMNVEV (reference sequence). This CDR3 is CASKELRSGGNTIYF. CDR3 DNA sequence: TGTGCCAGCAAAGAACTGAGATCGGGGGGAAACACCATATATTTT.

The chain uses TRBV19 and TRBJ2-7, with D possibly being TRBD1 (6 bases). Germline assignment: CDR1 LNHDA and CDR2 SQIVND (reference sequence). The CDR3 has 14 residues. V was clipped by 5 bases and J by 0 bases, with 11 bases between them. The CDR3 DNA reads TGTGCCAGTAGTTTCAGGGGTCCCTCCTACGAGCAGTACTTC. Residues: CASSFRGPSYEQYF.

CDR3 in amino acids: CASTTGDYEQYF. In DNA form, the CDR3 reads TGTGCCAGCACAACAGGGGACTACGAGCAGTACTTC. The V call is TRBV28, the J call TRBJ2-7; 7 nucleotides align to TRBD1. After removal of 7 bases from V and 3 bases from J, the junction contained 3 bases not matched to a gene. The CDR3 totals 12 residues. Germline V gene sequence: CDR1 MDHEN, CDR2 SYDVKM. Drawing the rest from reference TRBV28 and TRBJ2-7, the complete variable domain is DVKVTQSSRYLVKRTGEKVFLECVQDMDHENMFWYRQDPGLGLRLIYFSYDVKMKEKGDIPEGYSVSREKKERFSLILESASTNQTSMYLCASTTGDYEQYFGPGTRLTVT.

The chain is built from TRBV11-3 and TRBJ2-6, with TRBD2 matching over 9 bases. V lost 5 bases and J lost 4; bases outside the gene matches: 9. The CDR3 has 17 residues. Germline V CDR1 and CDR2: SGHNT, YENEEA. The DNA of the CDR3 is TGTGCCAGCAGCCCTGGCGGGGGGGTGGCCGGGGCCAACGTCCTGACTTTC. Encoded protein: CASSPGGGVAGANVLTF. Complete variable domain (other parts from reference TRBV11-3 and TRBJ2-6): EAGVVQSPRYKIIEKKQPVAFWCNPISGHNTLYWYLQNLGQGPELLIRYENEEAVDDSQLPKDRFSAERLKGVDSTLKIQPAELGDSAVYLCASSPGGGVAGANVLTFGAGSRLTVL.

The CDR3 sequence: CSVGGQVLETQYF. CDR3 nucleotide sequence: TGCAGCGTTGGGGGACAGGTCCTTGAGACCCAGTACTTC. This chain joins TRBV29-1 and TRBJ2-5; 8 bases agree with TRBD1. CDR1 and CDR2 from the germline V gene are SQVTM and ANQGSEA. The CDR3 extends over 13 amino acids. V was pared by 4 bases and J by 5 bases, with 6 bases of the junction left unmatched.

V gene TRBV19 combines with J gene TRBJ1-1; weak D call: TRBD1 (5 bases). Trimming cost V 7 bases and J 0 bases, with 12 bases left between them. Germline V gene sequence: CDR1 LNHDA, CDR2 SQIVND (reference sequence). CDR3 size: 14 residues. The CDR3 DNA is TGTGCCAGTAAGACAGAAAGCATGAACACTGAAGCTTTCTTT. It encodes CASKTESMNTEAFF.

The V and J genes are TRBV28 and TRBJ2-7; the match to TRBD1 covers 7 bases. V was clipped by 4 bases and J by 5 bases; unmatched bases: 2. The CDR3 is made up of 12 amino acids. Looked up from germline, CDR1 is MDHEN and CDR2 is SYDVKM. The CDR3 here is CASSSGTDEQYF. CDR3 bases: TGTGCCAGCAGTTCGGGGACAGACGAGCAGTACTTC. Complete variable domain (other parts from reference TRBV28 and TRBJ2-7): DVKVTQSSRYLVKRTGEKVFLECVQDMDHENMFWYRQDPGLGLRLIYFSYDVKMKEKGDIPEGYSVSREKKERFSLILESASTNQTSMYLCASSSGTDEQYFGPGTRLTVT.

The chain recombines TRBV7-2 with TRBJ1-1; D gene ambiguous. Germline CDR1 reads SGHTA; CDR2 reads FQGNSA. Trimming cost V 1 base and J 3 bases, with 6 bases left between them. The CDR3 contains 13 residues. For the CDR3, the DNA is TGTGCCAGCAGCTTAGGCCAGTACACTGAAGCTTTCTTT. As protein: CASSLGQYTEAFF.

This chain uses TRBV7-9 with TRBJ1-4; weak D call: TRBD1 (6 bases). Trimming cost V 1 base and J 8 bases, with 14 bases left between them. This CDR3 has 15 residues. Germline values: CDR1 SEHNR, CDR2 FQNEAQ (reference sequence). Here the CDR3 DNA reads TGTGCCAGCAGCTTAGACGGGGGGCCTCAGGAAAAACTGTTTTTT. Its translation: CASSLDGGPQEKLFF.

Only a few counts were recorded for this clone. The chain carries TRBV19 and TRBJ1-3; D not certain. This CDR3 is built from 14 residues. V was clipped by 3 bases and J by 0 bases, with 6 bases between them. Germline lookup yields CDR1 LNHDA and CDR2 SQIVND (reference sequence). As DNA, the CDR3 is TGTGCCAGTAGTATGGGCTACTCTGGAAACACCATATATTTT. Translation gives CASSMGYSGNTIYF.

The chain couples TRBV7-2 to TRBJ2-6, with 8 bases matching TRBD2. Germline-derived CDR1 and CDR2 are SGHTA and FQGNSA. The CDR3 is 18 amino acids. Losses at the gene ends were 2 bases for V and 0 bases for J; bases not matched to a gene: 6. This CDR3 is CASSLIASGYSGANVLTF. The CDR3 DNA sequence: TGTGCCAGCAGCTTAATCGCTAGCGGGTACTCTGGGGCCAACGTCCTGACTTTC.